This T cell receptor beta chain derives from a study of immune characterization of retroperitoneal liposarcoma. This clonotype was counted between two and nine times. MiXCR was run by TCRdb on the PCR reads, yielding one entry per CDR3 protein. This sample has roughly 2,000 distinct CDR3 sequences, with about 50% found just once. This TCR derives from a female donor with retroperitoneal liposarcoma. The sequenced sample consisted of tumor tissue.

CDR3 sequence: CASVQGQGGVETQYF. The CDR3 DNA follows: TGTGCTAGTGTCCAGGGACAGGGAGGGGTAGAGACCCAGTACTTC. This chain links TRBV12-5 with TRBJ2-5; TRBD1 agrees at 9 bases. The CDR3 covers 15 residues. V gave up 7 bases and J gave up 4 bases; unmatched junction bases: 10. Per germline, CDR1 LGHNT and CDR2 FRNRAP.